The T cell receptor beta chain described here comes from a study of technical replicates of blood from several donors. The table came from immunoSEQ multiplex PCR; TCRdb's copy has only in-frame clones and leaves some out. The table has 75,000 to 90,000 clones, approximately 92% seen once; the top ten hold over 0.2%. The junction had 8 bases not matched to a gene; V was cut back by 7 bases and J by 1 base. The CDR3 is made up of 15 amino acids. The germline gives CDR1 MGHDK, CDR2 SYGVNS. This clone was recorded only once. Sequenced: T cells isolated from PBMCs. The source of this sequence is a human donor in good health. The V and J genes are TRBV25-1 and TRBJ2-3; 7 bases are a match to TRBD1. CDR3 loop: CASNHPGQRTDTQYF. CDR3 in DNA: TGTGCCAGCAATCACCCGGGACAGCGCACAGATACGCAGTATTTT.